Shown below are 13 T cell receptor beta chains from a single sample sequenced in a study of identical twins. TCRdb reanalysed the 5' RACE reads using MiXCR and keeps one entry per CDR3 protein. Counted here are 600,000 to 800,000 distinct CDR3 sequences, less than 25% occurring once; the ten biggest clones make up around 4.4%. The data also belong to a second study, concerning T cells expressing NK-cell markers.

Input material: PBMCs. The origin of the receptors is a woman aged 18-29 years in good health.

V gene TRBV7-2 combines with J gene TRBJ2-5; TRBD2 might be the D (6 bases). Trimming left V 6 bases short and J 2 bases short, with 16 bases between. CDR1 SGHTA and CDR2 FQGNSA come from the germline V gene. CDR3 length equals 15 residues. This CDR3 is CASSVASAFQETQYF. The DNA of the CDR3 is TGTGCCAGCAGTGTGGCTAGCGCCTTTCAAGAGACCCAGTACTTC.

This clonotype was recorded a few times. The chain combines TRBV9 with TRBJ2-5; 7 nucleotides line up with TRBD1. Germline CDR1 SGDLS, CDR2 YYNGEE. The ends lost 6 bases at V and 5 bases at J; junction bases unmatched: 4. The CDR3 totals 12 residues. This chain's CDR3 is CASKGAGETQYF. The CDR3 DNA reads TGTGCCAGCAAGGGGGCAGGGGAGACCCAGTACTTC.

The chain employs TRBV7-2 and TRBJ1-1; no firm D call. The length of the CDR3 is 11 residues. With 3 bases removed from V and 8 bases from J, the gap between germline ends came to 7 bases. The germline gives CDR1 SGHTA, CDR2 FQGNSA. CDR3 amino acids: CASSFQREAFF. For the CDR3, the DNA is TGTGCCAGCAGCTTCCAAAGGGAAGCTTTCTTT.

The rearrangement joins TRBV20-1 to TRBJ2-1; 7 nucleotides line up with TRBD2. The CDR3 extends over 14 amino acids. The V segment lost 6 bases and the J segment 10 bases; nucleotides outside the gene matches: 15. Per germline, CDR1 DFQATT and CDR2 SNEGSKA (reference sequence). CDR3 sequence reads: CSAPVRLADSEQFF. The CDR3 coding sequence is TGCAGTGCCCCCGTGAGACTAGCAGATTCAGAGCAGTTCTTC.

This clonotype was observed at least ten times. The junction and the germline gene differ at one end; a read error may be behind it. The CDR3 loop is CASSLELSYEQYF. For the CDR3, the DNA is TGTGCCAGCAGCTTAGAATTAAGTTACGAGCAGTACTTC. The chain employs TRBV5-1 and TRBJ2-7; no clear D gene. The CDR3 extends over 13 amino acids. The germline gives CDR1 SGHRS, CDR2 YFSETQ.

The V gene is TRBV5-1, the J gene TRBJ2-1, with a tentative D call TRBD2 (6 bases). There are 14 residues in the CDR3. Germline V gene sequence: CDR1 SGHRS, CDR2 YFSETQ. V was clipped by 3 bases and J by 7 bases, with 14 bases between them. CDR3 loop: CASSSTGERNEQFF. In DNA form, the CDR3 reads TGCGCCAGCAGCTCTACGGGAGAGAGGAATGAGCAGTTCTTC.

This CDR3 is CASSFDRTQVYEQYF. The CDR3 DNA reads TGTGCCAGCAGCTTCGACAGGACACAAGTCTACGAGCAGTACTTC. This chain connects TRBV7-9 to TRBJ2-7, with D perhaps TRBD1 (6 bases). The CDR3 has 15 amino acids. CDR1 SEHNR and CDR2 FQNEAQ come from the germline V gene (reference sequence). The ends were cut back, 3 bases at V and 3 bases at J, with 15 bases in the middle.

The chain uses TRBV11-2 and TRBJ2-5; D gene uncertain. V was cut by 1 base and J by 5 bases, with 14 bases left in between. CDR1 and CDR2 (germline): SGHAT, FQNNGV. The CDR3 has 15 amino acids. This chain's CDR3 is CASSLGVTGGETQYF. The CDR3 coding sequence is TGTGCCAGCAGCTTAGGGGTCACTGGCGGCGAGACCCAGTACTTC. The whole variable domain, filled in from reference TRBV11-2 and TRBJ2-5, reads EAGVAQSPRYKIIEKRQSVAFWCNPISGHATLYWYQQILGQGPKLLIQFQNNGVVDDSQLPKDRFSAERLKGVDSTLKIQPAKLEDSAVYLCASSLGVTGGETQYFGPGTRLLVL.

CDR3 sequence reads: CASSSKGLAGAADTQYF. CDR3 bases: TGTGCCAGCAGCTCAAAGGGACTAGCGGGAGCCGCAGATACGCAGTATTTT. This rearrangement joins TRBV11-2 to TRBJ2-3; 14 bases fit TRBD2. The CDR3 consists of 17 residues. Germline V lookup: CDR1 SGHAT, CDR2 FQNNGV. Trimming removed 4 bases from V and 4 bases from J; junction bases left unmatched: 7. Complete variable domain (other parts from reference TRBV11-2 and TRBJ2-3): EAGVAQSPRYKIIEKRQSVAFWCNPISGHATLYWYQQILGQGPKLLIQFQNNGVVDDSQLPKDRFSAERLKGVDSTLKIQPAKLEDSAVYLCASSSKGLAGAADTQYFGPGTRLTVL.

This clonotype was seen only a few times. The rearrangement links TRBV20-1 to TRBJ2-3; TRBD2 matches 11 bases. V lost 5 bases to trimming and J lost 5 bases; unmatched junction nucleotides: 9. This CDR3 spans 15 amino acids. The germline gives CDR1 DFQATT, CDR2 SNEGSKA (reference sequence). The CDR3 nucleotides read TGCAGTGCTGGGAATAGCGGGGGGGATCGAGATACGCAGTATTTT. This encodes CSAGNSGGDRDTQYF.

This rearrangement joins TRBV14 to TRBJ2-1, with unresolved D. Germline V CDR1 and CDR2: SGHDN, FVKESK. V gave up 1 base and J gave up 8 bases, with 18 bases separating them. This CDR3 has 16 residues. CDR3 coding DNA: TGTGCCAGCAGCCAAGTTCCGGGTGGTAGTAATGATGAGCAGTTCTTC. Translated: CASSQVPGGSNDEQFF. The whole variable domain, filled in from reference TRBV14 and TRBJ2-1, reads EAGVTQFPSHSVIEKGQTVTLRCDPISGHDNLYWYRRVMGKEIKFLLHFVKESKQDESGMPNNRFLAERTGGTYSTLKVQPAELEDSGVYFCASSQVPGGSNDEQFFGPGTRLTVL.

CDR3 protein: CASSSSSEGLNEQFF. CDR3 coding DNA: TGTGCCAGCAGTTCCTCCTCGGAAGGCCTCAATGAGCAGTTCTTC. V usage is TRBV6-5 and J usage is TRBJ2-1; unclear D gene. The CDR3 is 15 amino acids. V lost 4 bases and J lost 6, with 16 bases in between. CDR1 is MNHEY, CDR2 SVGAGI, per germline.

V is TRBV5-1 and J is TRBJ2-3, with 13 bases that match TRBD2. The CDR3 is 20 amino acids. The ends lost 7 bases at V and 3 bases at J; junction bases unmatched: 20. Germline values: CDR1 SGHRS, CDR2 YFSETQ. CDR3 in amino acids: CASLEDPGLAGAIGTDTQYF. The CDR3, as DNA: TGCGCCAGCCTCGAAGACCCTGGACTAGCGGGAGCGATTGGGACAGATACGCAGTATTTT.